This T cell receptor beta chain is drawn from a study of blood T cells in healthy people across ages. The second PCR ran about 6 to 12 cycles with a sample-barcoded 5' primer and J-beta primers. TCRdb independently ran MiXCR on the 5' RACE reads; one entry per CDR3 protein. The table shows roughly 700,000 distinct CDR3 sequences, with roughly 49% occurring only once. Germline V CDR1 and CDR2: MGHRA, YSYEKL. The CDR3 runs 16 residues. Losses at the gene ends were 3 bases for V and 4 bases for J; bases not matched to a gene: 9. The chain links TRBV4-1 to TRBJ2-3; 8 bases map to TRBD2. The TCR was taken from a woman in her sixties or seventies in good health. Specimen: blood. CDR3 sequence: CASSHESGRRADTQYF. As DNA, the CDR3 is TGCGCCAGCAGCCATGAAAGCGGGAGACGGGCAGATACGCAGTATTTT.